The 19 T cell receptor beta chains presented below share a single source sample, sequenced in a study of blood T cell repertoires in COVID-19. Using immunoSEQ multiplex PCR, the repertoire was profiled, and TCRdb retains in-frame clones only, with some absent. Of about 75,000 clones listed, 70% to 80% are singletons. Sequencing used peripheral blood. The receptors here all came from a woman older than 75 with active or convalescent COVID-19.

The V gene is TRBV5-1, the J gene TRBJ2-2, with TRBD2 identical over 12 bases. J lost 4 bases, V lost 4 bases, and 8 bases had no gene match. This CDR3 is built from 17 residues. Germline V gene data show CDR1 as SGHRS and CDR2 as YFSETQ. Written as DNA, the CDR3 is TGCGCCAGCAGCCCTACACTAGCGGGGGGCCTCACCGGGGAGCTGTTTTTT. Its translation: CASSPTLAGGLTGELFF.

The CDR3 here is CASSKQGRPTEAFF. CDR3 DNA sequence: TGTGCCAGTAGTAAGCAGGGAAGGCCCACTGAAGCTTTCTTT. This rearrangement joins TRBV19 to TRBJ1-1; D might be TRBD1 (5 bases). The V gene lost 4 bases and the J gene lost 4 bases, with 13 bases spanning the gap. CDR1 is LNHDA and CDR2 is SQIVND in the germline V gene (reference sequence). The CDR3 sequence is 14 residues long.

V usage is TRBV9 and J usage is TRBJ1-4, with D tentatively TRBD1 (6 bases). V was pared by 5 bases and J by 2 bases, with 10 bases between. This CDR3 is built from 14 residues. Germline CDR1 SGDLS, CDR2 YYNGEE. CDR3: CASSTGTTNEKLFF. The CDR3 nucleotides read TGTGCCAGCAGTACAGGGACGACTAATGAAAAACTGTTTTTT.

The genes are TRBV5-6 and TRBJ1-2, with TRBD1 as a possible D gene (5 bases). V lost 1 base to trimming and J lost 0 bases, with 13 bases between them. Germline V CDR1 and CDR2: SGHDT, YYEEEE. CDR3 length equals 16 residues. The CDR3 is CASSLRQGSANYGYTF. CDR3 in DNA: TGTGCCAGCAGCTTGAGGCAGGGATCGGCTAACTATGGCTACACCTTC.

The CDR3 here is CASRGGVLFTF. The CDR3 nucleotides are TGTGCCAGCAGGGGGGGGGTCCTCTTCACCTTC. The V and J genes are TRBV2 and TRBJ1-2; D is perhaps TRBD1 (5 bases). The germline V and J ends were trimmed by 6 bases and 13 bases, with 15 bases remaining between them. Looked up from germline, CDR1 is SNHLY and CDR2 is FYNNEI. This CDR3 comprises 11 residues.

The table lists this clone with a few counts. Other DNA sequences in this specimen translate into the identical CDR3. The chain is built from TRBV6-5 and TRBJ1-1; possible D gene TRBD1, 5 bases. Germline CDR1 MNHEY, CDR2 SVGAGI. Trimming took 6 bases from V and 6 from J, leaving 17 bases between them. The CDR3 loop spans 14 amino acids. The DNA for the CDR3 is TGTGCCAGCAGACCCCCCGGGCAGGGCGCTGAAGCTTTCTTT. Amino acid sequence: CASRPPGQGAEAFF.

V gene TRBV28 combines with J gene TRBJ1-1; the match to TRBD1 covers 7 bases. Germline V gene data show CDR1 as MDHEN and CDR2 as SYDVKM. V shed 3 bases, J shed 4 bases, and the junction held 5 bases outside the gene matches. This CDR3 contains 14 residues. The CDR3 DNA follows: TGTGCCAGCAGTTTGAGGGGGCCGAGCACTGAAGCTTTCTTT. Amino acids: CASSLRGPSTEAFF.

V gene TRBV18 combines with J gene TRBJ1-5, with TRBD1 as a possible D gene (5 bases). Trimming stripped 5 bases from V and 1 base from J, with 12 bases between. The V gene's germline CDR1 is KGHSH and CDR2 LQKENI. The CDR3 has 15 amino acids. In DNA, the CDR3 is TGTGCCAGCTCAACAACCGGGGGGAGCAATCAGCCCCAGCATTTT. Translation: CASSTTGGSNQPQHF. Combining the CDR3 with reference TRBV18 and TRBJ1-5 gives the whole variable domain NAGVMQNPRHLVRRRGQEARLRCSPMKGHSHVYWYRQLPEEGLKFMVYLQKENIIDESGMPKERFSAEFPKEGPSILRIQQVVRGDSAAYFCASSTTGGSNQPQHFGDGTRLSIL.

The chain joins TRBV25-1 to TRBJ1-6; 8 bases align to TRBD1. The CDR3 spans 17 residues. V was pared by 2 bases and J by 0 bases, with 3 bases of the junction left unmatched. The germline V gene has CDR1 MGHDK and CDR2 SYGVNS. The CDR3 bases are TGTGCCAGCAGTGAAAGAACAGGGGGCTCCTATAATTCACCCCTCCACTTT. It translates to CASSERTGGSYNSPLHF.

This chain uses TRBV4-1 with TRBJ2-5, with 12 positions matching TRBD1. This CDR3 comprises 18 residues. Germline V gives CDR1 MGHRA, CDR2 YSYEKL. V trimming: 0 bases; J trimming: 5 bases; junction bases outside the gene matches: 10. The CDR3, as DNA: TGCGCCAGCAGCCAAGATCTATCCGGGACAGGGGGCGGTGAGACCCAGTACTTC. Its protein product is CASSQDLSGTGGGETQYF.

The chain uses TRBV2 and TRBJ2-3; D is possibly TRBD2 (6 bases). This CDR3 has 14 residues. The V gene's germline CDR1 is SNHLY and CDR2 FYNNEI. V lost 9 bases and J 6 bases, leaving 19 bases between the germline ends. The CDR3 is CASLGGRSRDTQYF. The CDR3 DNA sequence: TGTGCCAGTCTCGGGGGTCGGAGTAGGGATACGCAGTATTTT. Full variable domain (missing parts from reference TRBV2 and TRBJ2-3): EPEVTQTPSHQVTQMGQEVILRCVPISNHLYFYWYRQILGQKVEFLVSFYNNEISEKSEIFDDQFSVERPDGSNFTLKIRSTKLEDSAMYFCASLGGRSRDTQYFGPGTRLTVL.

The chain recombines TRBV28 with TRBJ2-1, with D perhaps matching TRBD2 (6 bases). CDR3 length equals 16 residues. The germline CDR1 and CDR2 sequences are MDHEN and SYDVKM. V was trimmed by 6 bases and J by 0 bases, leaving 15 bases between them. The CDR3 region is CASSRWDLGSYNEQFF. The CDR3 DNA reads TGTGCCAGCAGCCGGTGGGACTTGGGCTCCTACAATGAGCAGTTCTTC.

The genes are TRBV5-1 and TRBJ1-1, with no clear D. The CDR3 has 14 amino acids. The ends were cut back, 0 bases at V and 4 bases at J, with 10 bases in the middle. In germline, CDR1 is SGHRS, CDR2 YFSETQ. The CDR3 loop is CASSLGGLGTEAFF. As DNA, the CDR3 is TGCGCCAGCAGCTTGGGTGGGCTTGGCACTGAAGCTTTCTTT.

The V and J genes are TRBV7-9 and TRBJ1-2; no firm D call. The CDR3 loop spans 12 amino acids. Germline V gives CDR1 SEHNR, CDR2 FQNEAQ (reference sequence). V gave up 4 bases and J gave up 4 bases, with 7 bases separating them. CDR3 in amino acids: CASSWRRYGYTF. CDR3 DNA: TGTGCCAGCAGCTGGAGACGCTATGGCTACACCTTC.

This clone was seen more than once but under ten times. This rearrangement joins TRBV20-1 to TRBJ1-2; a weak D match, TRBD1 (5 bases). The ends were cut back, 6 bases at V and 8 bases at J, with 13 bases in the middle. The CDR3 is 11 amino acids. Germline CDR1 DFQATT, CDR2 SNEGSKA (reference sequence). The CDR3 region has the DNA TGCAGTGCCCCGCGGGGGTACGGCTACACCTTC. Its translation is CSAPRGYGYTF.

This chain connects TRBV9 to TRBJ1-3, with a possible D match to TRBD1 (6 bases). Trimming took 6 bases from V and 0 from J, leaving 22 bases between them. Germline V gene sequence: CDR1 SGDLS, CDR2 YYNGEE. This CDR3 is 18 amino acids long. CDR3 coding DNA: TGTGCCAGCACCTGTAGGCCACCGGGACAATACTCTGGAAACACCATATATTTT. The encoded protein is CASTCRPPGQYSGNTIYF.

This chain uses TRBV18 with TRBJ2-5; possibly TRBD2 for D (6 bases). The germline V gene has CDR1 KGHSH and CDR2 LQKENI. V lost 6 bases and J lost 1, with 12 bases in between. The CDR3 consists of 14 residues. The CDR3 sequence is CASSQTSSQETQYF. As DNA, the CDR3 is TGTGCCAGCTCTCAAACTAGCAGCCAAGAGACCCAGTACTTC. The entire variable domain, with the rest obtained from reference TRBV18 and TRBJ2-5, is as follows: NAGVMQNPRHLVRRRGQEARLRCSPMKGHSHVYWYRQLPEEGLKFMVYLQKENIIDESGMPKERFSAEFPKEGPSILRIQQVVRGDSAAYFCASSQTSSQETQYFGPGTRLLVL.

This clone has a handful of counts. The chain is built from TRBV4-1 and TRBJ1-4; a weak D match, TRBD1 (6 bases). CDR3 length equals 14 residues. Trimming removed 1 base from V and 5 bases from J, with 8 bases in between. Per germline, CDR1 MGHRA and CDR2 YSYEKL. CDR3 region: CASSQGGGNEKLFF. In nucleotides, the CDR3 is TGCGCCAGCAGCCAAGGAGGGGGAAATGAAAAACTGTTTTTT.

This sequence joins TRBV5-1 and TRBJ1-5; 9 nucleotides line up with TRBD1. From germline, CDR1 is SGHRS and CDR2 YFSETQ. The V segment lost 4 bases and the J segment 5 bases; nucleotides outside the gene matches: 10. The CDR3 length is 16 residues. The CDR3 protein is CASSVGGQGGYQPQHF. CDR3 sequence (DNA): TGCGCCAGCAGCGTAGGGGGACAGGGAGGGTATCAGCCCCAGCATTTT.